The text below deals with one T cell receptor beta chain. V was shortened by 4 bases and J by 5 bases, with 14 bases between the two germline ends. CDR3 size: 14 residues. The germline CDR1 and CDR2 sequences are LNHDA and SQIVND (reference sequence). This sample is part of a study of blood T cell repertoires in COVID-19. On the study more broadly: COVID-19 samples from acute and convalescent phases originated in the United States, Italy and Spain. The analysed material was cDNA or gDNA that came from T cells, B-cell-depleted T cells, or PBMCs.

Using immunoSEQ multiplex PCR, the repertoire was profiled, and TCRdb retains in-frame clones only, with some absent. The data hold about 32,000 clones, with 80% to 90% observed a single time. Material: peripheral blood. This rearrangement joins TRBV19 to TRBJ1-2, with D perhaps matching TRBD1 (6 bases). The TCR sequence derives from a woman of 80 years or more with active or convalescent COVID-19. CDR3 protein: CASSTRTAPYGYTF. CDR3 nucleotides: TGTGCCAGTAGTACCAGGACAGCACCTTATGGCTACACCTTC.